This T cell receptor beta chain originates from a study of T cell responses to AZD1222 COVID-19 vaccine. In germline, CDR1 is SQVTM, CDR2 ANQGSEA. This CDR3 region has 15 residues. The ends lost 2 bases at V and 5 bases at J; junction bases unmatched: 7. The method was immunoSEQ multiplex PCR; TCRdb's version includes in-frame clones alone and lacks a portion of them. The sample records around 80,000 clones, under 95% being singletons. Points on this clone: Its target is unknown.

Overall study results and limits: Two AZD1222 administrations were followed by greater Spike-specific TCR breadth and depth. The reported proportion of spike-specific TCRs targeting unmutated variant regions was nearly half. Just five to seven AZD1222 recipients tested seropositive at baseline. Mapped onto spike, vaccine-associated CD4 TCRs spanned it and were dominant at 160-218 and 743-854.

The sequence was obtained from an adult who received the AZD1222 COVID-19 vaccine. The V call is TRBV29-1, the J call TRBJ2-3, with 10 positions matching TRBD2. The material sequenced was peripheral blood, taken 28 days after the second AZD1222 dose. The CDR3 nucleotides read TGCAGCGTTGAAAAGGCTAGCGGGAGTCAAGATACGCAGTATTTT. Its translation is CSVEKASGSQDTQYF.